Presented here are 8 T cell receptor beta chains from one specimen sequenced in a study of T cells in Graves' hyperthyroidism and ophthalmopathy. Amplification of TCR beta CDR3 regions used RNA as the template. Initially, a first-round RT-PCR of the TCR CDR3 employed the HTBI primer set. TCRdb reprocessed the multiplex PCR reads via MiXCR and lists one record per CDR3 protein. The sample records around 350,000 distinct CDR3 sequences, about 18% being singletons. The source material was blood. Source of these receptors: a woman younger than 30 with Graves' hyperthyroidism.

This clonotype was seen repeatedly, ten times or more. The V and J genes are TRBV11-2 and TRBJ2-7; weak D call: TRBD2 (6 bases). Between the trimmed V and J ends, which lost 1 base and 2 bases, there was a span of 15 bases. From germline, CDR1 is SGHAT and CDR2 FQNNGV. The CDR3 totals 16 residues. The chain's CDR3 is CASSLVPPGVPYEQYF. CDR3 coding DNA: TGTGCCAGCAGCTTAGTCCCCCCGGGGGTCCCCTACGAGCAGTACTTC.

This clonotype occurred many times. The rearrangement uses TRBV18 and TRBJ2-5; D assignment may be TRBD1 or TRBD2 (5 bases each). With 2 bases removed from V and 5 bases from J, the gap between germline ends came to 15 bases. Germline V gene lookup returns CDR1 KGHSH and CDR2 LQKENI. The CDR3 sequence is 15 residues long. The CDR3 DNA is TGTGCCAGCTCACCATCCTTGGGGGATAGCGAGACCCAGTACTTC. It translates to CASSPSLGDSETQYF. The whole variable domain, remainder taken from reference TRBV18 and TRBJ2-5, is NAGVMQNPRHLVRRRGQEARLRCSPMKGHSHVYWYRQLPEEGLKFMVYLQKENIIDESGMPKERFSAEFPKEGPSILRIQQVVRGDSAAYFCASSPSLGDSETQYFGPGTRLLVL.

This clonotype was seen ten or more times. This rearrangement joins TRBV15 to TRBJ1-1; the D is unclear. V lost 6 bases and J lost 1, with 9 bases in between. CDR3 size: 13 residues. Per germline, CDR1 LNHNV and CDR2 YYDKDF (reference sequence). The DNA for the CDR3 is TGTGCCACCAGTCGACGGACGAACACTGAAGCTTTCTTT. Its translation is CATSRRTNTEAFF.

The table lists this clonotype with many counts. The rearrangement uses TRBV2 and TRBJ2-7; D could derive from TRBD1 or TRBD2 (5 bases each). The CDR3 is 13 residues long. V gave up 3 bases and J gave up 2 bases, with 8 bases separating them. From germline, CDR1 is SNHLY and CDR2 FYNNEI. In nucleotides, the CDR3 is TGTGCCAGCAGTGAGGGGACGGCCTACGAGCAGTACTTC. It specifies CASSEGTAYEQYF.

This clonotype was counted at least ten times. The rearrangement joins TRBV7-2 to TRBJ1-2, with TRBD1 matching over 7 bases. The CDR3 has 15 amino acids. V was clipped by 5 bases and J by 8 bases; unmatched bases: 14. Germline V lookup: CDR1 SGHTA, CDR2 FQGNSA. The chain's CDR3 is CASSARQGIPIGYTF. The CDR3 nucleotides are TGTGCCAGCAGCGCCCGACAGGGAATCCCTATCGGCTACACCTTC.

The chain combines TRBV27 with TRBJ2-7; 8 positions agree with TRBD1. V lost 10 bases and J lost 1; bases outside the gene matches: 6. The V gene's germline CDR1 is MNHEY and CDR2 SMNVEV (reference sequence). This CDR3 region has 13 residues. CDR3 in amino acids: CATSGQDSYEQYF. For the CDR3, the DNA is TGTGCCACCTCGGGACAGGATTCCTACGAGCAGTACTTC.

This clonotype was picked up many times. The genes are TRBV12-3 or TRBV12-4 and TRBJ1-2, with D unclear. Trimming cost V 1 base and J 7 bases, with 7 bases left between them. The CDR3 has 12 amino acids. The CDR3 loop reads CASSLGSGGYTF. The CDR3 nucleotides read TGTGCCAGCAGTTTAGGGTCGGGTGGCTACACCTTC.

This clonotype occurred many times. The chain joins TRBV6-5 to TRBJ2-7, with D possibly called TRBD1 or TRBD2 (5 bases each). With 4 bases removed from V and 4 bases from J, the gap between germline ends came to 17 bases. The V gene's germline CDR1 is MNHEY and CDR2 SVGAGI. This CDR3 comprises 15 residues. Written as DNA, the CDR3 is TGTGCCAGCAGTTTGCGAGGGGTAGGGGTTTACGAGCAGTACTTC. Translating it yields CASSLRGVGVYEQYF.